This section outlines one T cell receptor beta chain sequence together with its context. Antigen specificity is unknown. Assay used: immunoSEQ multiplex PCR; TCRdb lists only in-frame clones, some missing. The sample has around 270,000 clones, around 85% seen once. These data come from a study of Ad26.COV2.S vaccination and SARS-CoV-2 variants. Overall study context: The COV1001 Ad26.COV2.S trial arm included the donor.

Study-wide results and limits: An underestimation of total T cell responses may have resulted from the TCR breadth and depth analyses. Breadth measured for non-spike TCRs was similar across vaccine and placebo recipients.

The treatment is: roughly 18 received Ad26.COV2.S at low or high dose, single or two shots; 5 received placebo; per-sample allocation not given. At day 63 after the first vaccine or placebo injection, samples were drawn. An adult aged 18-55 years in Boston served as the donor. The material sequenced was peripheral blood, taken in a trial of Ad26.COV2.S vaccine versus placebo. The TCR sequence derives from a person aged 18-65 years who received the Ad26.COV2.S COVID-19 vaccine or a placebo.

Here the CDR3 DNA reads TGTGCCAGCAGTGATGGGACTAGCGGACAAGAGACCCAGTACTTC. This encodes CASSDGTSGQETQYF. The gene calls are TRBV6-1 and TRBJ2-5; 11 nucleotides line up with TRBD2. The V gene end was trimmed by 3 bases and the J gene end by 2 bases; junction bases not matched to a gene: 2. The CDR3 covers 15 residues. Per the germline V gene, CDR1 is MNHNS and CDR2 is SASEGT.